This T cell receptor (beta chain) came from a study of CD8 T cells in ankylosing spondylitis. Whole-study findings and limits: Characteristic of ankylosing spondylitis blood, it appeared, was a TCR beta motif comprising eight highly homologous variants. Prior work had noted some motif variants in reactive arthritis blood and synovial fluid. Significant enrichment of disease-linked clones was reported in matched ankylosing spondylitis synovial fluid.

TCRdb independently ran MiXCR on the 5' RACE reads; one entry per CDR3 protein. There are a few hundred thousand distinct CDR3 sequences in the sample; 10% occur only once, and roughly a fifth lies in the top ten. On this clonotype: Its antigen remains unknown.

V lost 1 base, J lost 5 bases, and 5 bases stayed unmatched. The CDR3 totals 14 residues. Germline V gene data show CDR1 as SGHRS and CDR2 as YFSETQ. The chain carries TRBV5-1 and TRBJ1-1, with 7 positions matching TRBD1. The sample taken for sequencing was blood, either unsorted or a sorted T cell fraction (not recorded which). The TCR sequence derives from a male donor with ankylosing spondylitis or in good health (not recorded which). The CDR3 loop is CASSLTGENTEAFF. The CDR3 DNA sequence: TGCGCCAGCAGCTTGACAGGGGAAAATACTGAAGCTTTCTTT.